What follows are 19 T cell receptor beta chains derived from one specimen sequenced in a study of identical twins. MiXCR, run by TCRdb on the 5' RACE reads, gives a single entry per CDR3 protein. In the table there are some 560,000 distinct CDR3 sequences, 9% to 10% of which are singletons. These data also featured in a second study, about yellow fever vaccine responses in identical twins.

Sample: PBMCs. The receptors here all came from a woman younger than 30 in good health.

This clonotype has a count of ten or more. CDR3 nucleotides: TGCAGTGCTAGAGGGGTCTTTCTCTCGTACGAGCAGTACTTC. It specifies CSARGVFLSYEQYF. The chain combines TRBV20-1 with TRBJ2-7; D is unresolved. The CDR3 has 14 residues. The ends were cut back, 1 base at V and 4 bases at J, with 14 bases in the middle. Germline CDR1 DFQATT, CDR2 SNEGSKA (reference sequence).

This clonotype was counted a few times. This chain joins TRBV20-1 and TRBJ2-2, with D perhaps assigned TRBD1 or TRBD2 (5 bases each). The CDR3 length is 16 residues. Germline lookup yields CDR1 DFQATT and CDR2 SNEGSKA (reference sequence). The V gene lost 5 bases and the J gene lost 0 bases, with 16 bases spanning the gap. CDR3 sequence reads: CSAGHSGTANTGELFF. The CDR3 coding sequence is TGCAGTGCTGGACACTCCGGGACGGCGAACACCGGGGAGCTGTTTTTT.

This clonotype was observed at least ten times. The J gene is TRBJ2-2, the V gene TRBV9; tentatively, D is TRBD1 or TRBD2 (5 bases each). The CDR3 runs to 13 residues. From germline, CDR1 is SGDLS and CDR2 YYNGEE. V dropped 7 bases and J dropped 2 bases, with 9 bases sitting between them. The CDR3 loop reads CASGTGNTGELFF. CDR3 DNA: TGTGCCAGCGGGACGGGAAACACCGGGGAGCTGTTTTTT.

The DNA of the CDR3 is TGTGCCGGCGGAAGCGGCCTCACAGATACGCAGTATTTT. Translation gives CAGGSGLTDTQYF. The V call is TRBV28, the J call TRBJ2-3; D is possibly TRBD2 (5 bases). This CDR3 contains 13 residues. CDR1 and CDR2 from the germline V gene are MDHEN and SYDVKM. The ends were cut back, 11 bases at V and 2 bases at J, with 14 bases in the middle.

The sample holds many counts of this clonotype. The V gene is TRBV24-1, the J gene TRBJ2-1, with unresolved D. Trimming stripped 3 bases from V and 9 bases from J, with 11 bases between. The CDR3 has 13 residues. From germline, CDR1 is KGHDR and CDR2 SFDVKD. The CDR3, as DNA: TGTGCCACCAGTGATCCAAGCAGAGGTGAGCAGTTCTTC. Protein: CATSDPSRGEQFF.

This rearrangement joins TRBV30 to TRBJ1-5; D is ambiguous. CDR3 size: 13 residues. Germline assignment: CDR1 GTSNPN and CDR2 SVGIG (reference sequence). V gave up 1 base and J gave up 4 bases, with 8 bases separating them. The DNA for the CDR3 is TGTGCCTGGAGTGCATCAGGTAATCAGCCCCAGCATTTT. The encoded protein is CAWSASGNQPQHF. Based on the CDR3 plus reference TRBV30 and TRBJ1-5, the full variable domain is SQTIHQWPATLVQPVGSPLSLECTVEGTSNPNLYWYRQAAGRGLQLLFYSVGIGQISSEVPQNLSASRPQDRQFILSSKKLLLSDSGFYLCAWSASGNQPQHFGDGTRLSIL.

This chain connects TRBV7-2 to TRBJ2-7; D perhaps matches TRBD1 (6 bases). This CDR3 comprises 14 residues. Looked up from germline, CDR1 is SGHTA and CDR2 is FQGNSA. With 3 bases removed from V and 2 bases from J, the gap between germline ends came to 11 bases. Here the CDR3 DNA reads TGTGCCAGCAGCTTGTGGGGGCCCGCCTACGAGCAGTACTTC. It is translated as CASSLWGPAYEQYF.

This clonotype has a count of ten or more. The genes are TRBV5-6 and TRBJ1-2; D perhaps matches TRBD1 (5 bases). Per germline, CDR1 SGHDT and CDR2 YYEEEE. There are 14 residues in the CDR3. V lost 4 bases and J lost 5, with 15 bases in between. The CDR3: CASSPAGADYGYTF. The CDR3 DNA reads as TGTGCCAGCAGCCCCGCCGGGGCGGATTATGGCTACACCTTC.

This sequence joins TRBV20-1 and TRBJ1-4; D is perhaps TRBD1 (5 bases). The CDR3 covers 16 residues. From germline, CDR1 is DFQATT and CDR2 SNEGSKA (reference sequence). Trimming pared 0 bases from V and 5 bases from J, leaving 16 bases between. CDR3 DNA: TGCAGTGCTAGAGATCCGACAGCCCGGAAAAATGAAAAACTGTTTTTT. Translated: CSARDPTARKNEKLFF.

The chain joins TRBV12-3 or TRBV12-4 to TRBJ1-1; a possible D gene is TRBD1 (6 bases). The CDR3 is made up of 16 amino acids. The V gene lost 1 base and the J gene lost 1 base, with 13 bases spanning the gap. This CDR3 reads CASSLGQGLANTEAFF. CDR3 in DNA: TGTGCCAGCAGTTTAGGCCAGGGGCTCGCGAACACTGAAGCTTTCTTT.

This clonotype has just a few counts. The CDR3 here is CASSLGRLNTEAFF. In nucleotides, the CDR3 is TGTGCCAGCAGCTTAGGCCGGCTGAACACTGAAGCTTTCTTT. The chain couples TRBV11-2 to TRBJ1-1; D gene unclear. This CDR3 has 14 amino acids. The germline V gene has CDR1 SGHAT and CDR2 FQNNGV. V was cut by 1 base and J by 0 bases, with 6 bases left in between.

This rearrangement joins TRBV29-1 to TRBJ2-7, with 7 bases that match TRBD2. The ends lost 6 bases at V and 5 bases at J; junction bases unmatched: 7. The CDR3 contains 12 residues. CDR1 is SQVTM and CDR2 is ANQGSEA in the germline V gene. The CDR3 DNA reads as TGCAGCGTGTGGGGGGGTAGCCACGAGCAGTACTTC. It specifies CSVWGGSHEQYF.

A few counts support this clonotype. J is TRBJ2-2 and V is TRBV2, with 7 nucleotides matching TRBD1. CDR1 SNHLY and CDR2 FYNNEI come from the germline V gene. The CDR3 contains 12 residues. After removal of 7 bases from V and 6 bases from J, the junction contained 2 bases not matched to a gene. CDR3 sequence reads: CASNTGAGELFF. DNA of the CDR3: TGTGCCAGCAATACAGGGGCCGGGGAGCTGTTTTTT.

This clonotype was observed at least ten times. The chain combines TRBV12-3 or TRBV12-4 with TRBJ2-5, with 8 bases fitting TRBD1. With V trimmed by 1 base and J by 4 bases, 8 bases remained unmatched. The CDR3 loop spans 16 amino acids. In DNA, the CDR3 is TGTGCCAGCAGTTTAGGACAGGGGAAAGCGGCAGAGACCCAGTACTTC. This codes for CASSLGQGKAAETQYF.

The chain employs TRBV25-1 and TRBJ2-3, with D perhaps assigned TRBD1 or TRBD2 (5 bases each). This CDR3 spans 13 amino acids. Germline V lookup: CDR1 MGHDK, CDR2 SYGVNS. Between the trimmed V and J ends, which lost 8 bases and 0 bases, there was a span of 9 bases. CDR3 in amino acids: CASGRDSTDTQYF. In nucleotides, the CDR3 is TGTGCCAGCGGACGGGACAGCACAGATACGCAGTATTTT. Full variable domain (rest looked up from reference TRBV25-1 and TRBJ2-3): EADIYQTPRYLVIGTGKKITLECSQTMGHDKMYWYQQDPGMELHLIHYSYGVNSTEKGDLSSESTVSRIRTEHFPLTLESARPSHTSQYLCASGRDSTDTQYFGPGTRLTVL.

The chain uses TRBV2 and TRBJ1-2; no definite D call. This CDR3 has 13 residues. Germline assignment: CDR1 SNHLY and CDR2 FYNNEI. With 3 bases removed from V and 4 bases from J, the gap between germline ends came to 9 bases. The CDR3 nucleotides read TGTGCCAGCAGTGACAGGATTACCTATGGCTACACCTTC. It translates to CASSDRITYGYTF.

This clonotype was observed a handful of times. The chain is built from TRBV28 and TRBJ2-2; D might be TRBD2 (5 bases). The CDR3 is made up of 14 amino acids. Germline V gene lookup returns CDR1 MDHEN and CDR2 SYDVKM. Trimming took off 7 bases at V and 0 bases at J, with 9 bases between the two ends. In DNA, the CDR3 is TGTGCCAGCACCGAGGGCGCGAACACCGGGGAGCTGTTTTTT. This encodes CASTEGANTGELFF.

The V gene is TRBV28, the J gene TRBJ2-7, with 8 bases matching TRBD2. CDR1 is MDHEN and CDR2 is SYDVKM in the germline V gene. This CDR3 has 14 amino acids. V trimming: 6 bases; J trimming: 6 bases; junction bases outside the gene matches: 10. CDR3 sequence: CASSLPREGSEQYF. The CDR3 nucleotides read TGTGCCAGCAGCCTCCCTCGGGAGGGTAGCGAGCAGTACTTC.

This sequence joins TRBV27 and TRBJ2-7; D call uncertain. CDR3 length: 13 residues. Trimming removed 0 bases at V and 3 bases at J, with 6 bases between. CDR1 and CDR2 from the germline V gene are MNHEY and SMNVEV (reference sequence). CDR3 sequence: CASSLSVNYEQYF. In nucleotides, the CDR3 is TGTGCCAGCAGTTTATCAGTTAACTACGAGCAGTACTTC.